This T cell receptor (beta chain) was obtained from a study of a mutant IDH1 vaccine in newly diagnosed glioma. Study overall: Treated patients comprised approximately 60% males and about 40% females, mean age about 44 years. Most had both radiotherapy and temozolomide beforehand; others had only one. Study-level points and caveats: A vaccine-induced immune response developed in 93.3% of the patients.

About this clone itself: Its antigen is undetermined.

Measured with immunoSEQ multiplex PCR; TCRdb has only the in-frame clones, and not every one. The sample carries over 45,000 clones, more than 85% recorded once. CDR1 and CDR2 (germline): SGHDT, YYEEEE. This CDR3 contains 12 residues. Trimming removed 1 base at V and 8 bases at J, with 7 bases between. Indicated time point: baseline, week 1 (first vaccination visit). Documented treatment: pre-vaccination baseline after standard-of-care therapy. The sample in question was PBMCs, obtained from a glioma patient treated with radiotherapy, temozolomide or both. V is TRBV5-6 and J is TRBJ2-1; D uncertain. The receptor was isolated from a man over 45 with glioma. This CDR3 is CASSLPAYEQFF. DNA for the CDR3: TGTGCCAGCAGCTTGCCGGCGTATGAGCAGTTCTTC.